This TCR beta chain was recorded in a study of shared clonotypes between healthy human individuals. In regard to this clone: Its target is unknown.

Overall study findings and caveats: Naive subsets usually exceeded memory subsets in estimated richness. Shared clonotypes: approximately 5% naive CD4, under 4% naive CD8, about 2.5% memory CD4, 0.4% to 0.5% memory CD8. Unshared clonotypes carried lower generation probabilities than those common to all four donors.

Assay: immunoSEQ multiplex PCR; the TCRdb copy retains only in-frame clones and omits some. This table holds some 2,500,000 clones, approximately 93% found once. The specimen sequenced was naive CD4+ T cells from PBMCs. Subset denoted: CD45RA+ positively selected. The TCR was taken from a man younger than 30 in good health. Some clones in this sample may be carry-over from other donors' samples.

CDR3 sequence reads: CASSPWTGDLYEQYF. DNA for the CDR3: TGTGCCAGCTCACCATGGACAGGGGATCTCTACGAGCAGTACTTC. The chain recombines TRBV18 with TRBJ2-7, with 9 bases identical to TRBD1. V was pared by 2 bases and J by 3 bases, with 5 bases of the junction left unmatched. Per the germline V gene, CDR1 is KGHSH and CDR2 is LQKENI. The CDR3 loop spans 15 amino acids.